This is a list of T cell receptor beta chains from one sample in a study of radiotherapy plus CTLA-4 blockade in lung cancer. TCRdb's table, derived via immunoSEQ multiplex PCR, lists solely in-frame clones and lacks some. The data show tens of thousands of clones, with under 75% seen just once and about 8.5% held by the top ten. The material sequenced was peripheral blood, taken from a patient treated with radiotherapy plus ipilimumab. The receptors derive from a human donor with non-small cell lung cancer whose response to radiotherapy plus ipilimumab could not be evaluated. Each CDR3 is given with its conserved first and last residue. A D gene is named only where the DNA matches it firmly. Clone size appears in some rows only: once, few, many, or a class for an expanded clone.

d_call,j_call,clone_size,v_call,cdr3_length,cdr3_aa
.,TRBJ1-2,.,TRBV6-5,14,CASSYISSDYGYTF
.,TRBJ1-1,few,TRBV10-3,13,CAGGGGEGSEAFF
.,TRBJ2-2,once,TRBV5-1,15,CASSLETAHTGELFF
TRBD1,TRBJ1-1,.,TRBV4-3,15,CASSQGTGGNTEAFF
.,TRBJ1-2,many,TRBV4-2,15,CASSPRGVANYGYTF
TRBD1,TRBJ2-7,.,TRBV7-3,17,CASSLSYRGTVTYEQYF
TRBD2,TRBJ2-3,once,TRBV5-1,15,CASSFSGTSSETQYF
TRBD2,TRBJ2-5,.,TRBV5-1,17,CASSLGTSGGAPETQYF
.,TRBJ1-1,.,TRBV9,13,CASSVDLNTEAFF
.,TRBJ2-7,once,TRBV27,12,CATTHRGNEQYF
.,TRBJ2-4,.,TRBV11-2,15,CASSPRRGLVDIQYF
TRBD1,TRBJ2-7,.,TRBV4-3,15,CASAADRGESYEQYF
TRBD2,TRBJ2-7,.,TRBV7-2,17,CASSLVVVVGGPYEQYF
TRBD1,TRBJ1-2,.,TRBV6-1,15,CASRRRDRENYGYTF
TRBD1,TRBJ1-6,.,TRBV29-1,13,CSVQTGGNSPLHF
TRBD2,TRBJ2-3,once,TRBV7-3,15,CASSLSGRGTDTQYF
TRBD1,TRBJ2-1,.,TRBV5-4,14,CASSLGDRADEQFF
TRBD1,TRBJ1-6,.,TRBV6-6,15,CASSLVRGPDSPLHF
.,TRBJ2-3,.,TRBV11-2,16,CASSLDLPGYGDTQYF
TRBD1,TRBJ1-3,.,TRBV18,16,CASSPDGQGTGNTIYF
TRBD1,TRBJ1-3,.,TRBV30,16,CAWSPPGQAARNTIYF
TRBD2,TRBJ2-7,.,TRBV10-1,17,CASSDLLAGGPSYEQYF
.,TRBJ1-6,.,TRBV27,14,CASSLTGPDSPLHF
.,TRBJ2-2,.,TRBV5-1,15,CASSLEGVRTGELFF
.,TRBJ2-7,few,TRBV18,14,CASSPPRGVYEQYF
.,TRBJ1-2,few,TRBV19,16,CASSIEMGAADYGYTF
.,TRBJ2-3,.,TRBV6-1,15,CASVRDSKSTDTQYF
.,TRBJ2-7,once,TRBV28,11,CASSLLYEQYF
TRBD2,TRBJ2-2,once,TRBV4-3,18,CASSRSPSGGEGTGELFF
.,TRBJ2-7,.,TRBV19,15,CASSPGLYLEGEQYF